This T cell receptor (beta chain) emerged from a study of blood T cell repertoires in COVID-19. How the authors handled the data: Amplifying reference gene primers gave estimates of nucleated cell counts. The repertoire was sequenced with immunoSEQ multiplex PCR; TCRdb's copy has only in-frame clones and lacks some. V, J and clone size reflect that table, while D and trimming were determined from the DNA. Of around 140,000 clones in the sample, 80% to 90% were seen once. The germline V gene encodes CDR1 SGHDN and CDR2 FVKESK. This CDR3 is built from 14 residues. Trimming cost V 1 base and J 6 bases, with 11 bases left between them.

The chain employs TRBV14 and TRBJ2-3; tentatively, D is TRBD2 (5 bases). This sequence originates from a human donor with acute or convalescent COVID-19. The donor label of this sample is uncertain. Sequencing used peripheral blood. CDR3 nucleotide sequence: TGTGCCAGCAGCCAAGGTGCTAGAGGGGATACGCAGTATTTT. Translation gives CASSQGARGDTQYF.